Listed below are T cell receptor beta chains from one sample, sequenced in a study of blood T cell repertoires in COVID-19. Assay: immunoSEQ multiplex PCR; the TCRdb copy retains only in-frame clones and omits some. Counted here are 200,000 to 300,000 clones, roughly 80% occurring once; the ten biggest clones make up 4.2%. The material sequenced was peripheral blood. The receptors here all came from a man between 60 and 75 years old with acute or convalescent COVID-19. CDR3s include the opening cysteine and the closing phenylalanine or tryptophan. Each record gives: D gene, clone size, V gene, CDR3 length, J gene, CDR3 DNA, CDR3 protein. D genes are given only for firm matches. Clone size is shown for a subset of rows, as once, few, many or a class of expanded clone.

TRBD1	.	TRBV7-3	16	TRBJ1-1	TGTGCCAGCAGCCCCGACAGGGGCGGGCTGAACACTGAAGCTTTCTTT	CASSPDRGGLNTEAFF
TRBD1	.	TRBV5-1	18	TRBJ2-2	TGCGCCAGCAGCTTGGTCCCCCGGACAGGGGTGTGGACCGGGGAGCTGTTTTTT	CASSLVPRTGVWTGELFF
TRBD1	.	TRBV19	13	TRBJ2-7	TGTGCCAGTAGTTTAGGACAGGGGTACGAGCAGTACTTC	CASSLGQGYEQYF
TRBD1	.	TRBV10-3	13	TRBJ1-5	TGTGCCATCAGTAGGGACAGAATGCAGCCCCAGCATTTT	CAISRDRMQPQHF
.	.	TRBV6-5	14	TRBJ2-7	TGTGCCAGCAGTTACCAGGCAAGCTCCTACGAGCAGTACTTC	CASSYQASSYEQYF
TRBD2	.	TRBV11-3	14	TRBJ2-1	TGTGCCAGCAGCTTGAGCGGGGGGGCCTATGAGCAGTTCTTC	CASSLSGGAYEQFF
TRBD2	.	TRBV28	19	TRBJ2-7	TGTGCCAGCAGTTTAATTCGGAATAGCGGGGGAACGCTTCCCTACGAGCAGTACTTC	CASSLIRNSGGTLPYEQYF
TRBD1	.	TRBV7-2	16	TRBJ2-3	TGTGCCAGCAGCTTAGCAGGGGGCGGTCGTGCAGATACGCAGTATTTT	CASSLAGGGRADTQYF
.	.	TRBV7-6	14	TRBJ1-2	TGTGCCAGCAGCTTACGGGGTTTGAACTATGGCTACACCTTC	CASSLRGLNYGYTF
.	.	TRBV19	14	TRBJ1-5	TGTGCCAGTCAAATACGGACAGAGGCGACGCCCCAGCATTTT	CASQIRTEATPQHF
TRBD1	.	TRBV3-1/TRBV3-2	14	TRBJ1-1	TGTGCCAGCAGCCAAGTAACAGGGGGTACTGAAGCTTTCTTT	CASSQVTGGTEAFF
.	.	TRBV6-1	13	TRBJ1-1	TGTGCCAGCAGTGAGGCACAGAACACTGAAGCTTTCTTT	CASSEAQNTEAFF
.	.	TRBV5-3	14	TRBJ2-7	TGTGCCAGAAGCTTTCTCGGCGGGTCCTACGAGCAGTACTTC	CARSFLGGSYEQYF
TRBD1	.	TRBV27	14	TRBJ2-3	TGTGCCAGCAGTTACTATACCGGGACAGGGTCTGTGTATTTT	CASSYYTGTGSVYF
TRBD2	.	TRBV7-9	16	TRBJ2-7	TGTGCCAGCAGCTGGGCCAACGGGAGGGTTTCCTACGAGCAGTACTTC	CASSWANGRVSYEQYF
.	.	TRBV30	11	TRBJ2-7	TGTGCCTGGAGAGTGGCATACGAGCAGTACTTC	CAWRVAYEQYF
TRBD1	.	TRBV7-9	13	TRBJ1-1	TGTGCCACCCTGGGACAGGGGCCTACTGAAGCTTTCTTT	CATLGQGPTEAFF
TRBD2	.	TRBV4-2	17	TRBJ2-1	TGTGCCAGCAGCCACTGGACTAGCGGGATGGCTGACAATGAGCAGTTCTTC	CASSHWTSGMADNEQFF
.	.	TRBV4-1	18	TRBJ2-7	TGCGCCAGCAGCCAAAGGAAAATAGCCGGCCCGGCGACCTACGAGCAGTACTTC	CASSQRKIAGPATYEQYF
TRBD2	.	TRBV2	16	TRBJ2-5	TGCGCCAGCTTGCGGGGGGGGAAGGTGGTGCAAGAGACCCAGTACTTC	CASLRGGKVVQETQYF
.	.	TRBV4-1	14	TRBJ1-6	TGCGCCAGCAGCTGGAGCTCCTATAATTCACCCCTCCACTTT	CASSWSSYNSPLHF
.	few	TRBV15	14	TRBJ1-2	TGTGCCACCAGCAGAGATAAAACAGGGTACGGCTACACCTTC	CATSRDKTGYGYTF
TRBD1	.	TRBV6-5	14	TRBJ1-5	TGTGCCAGCAGTTACTCAGGGGGCGGTCAGCCCCAGCATTTT	CASSYSGGGQPQHF
.	.	TRBV18	13	TRBJ1-1	TGTGCCAGCACTTCCGGGAGGAACACTGAAGCTTTCTTT	CASTSGRNTEAFF
TRBD2	.	TRBV18	14	TRBJ2-5	TGTGCCAGCTCACCTGGACTAGCGCCAGAGACCCAGTACTTC	CASSPGLAPETQYF
.	.	TRBV6-2/TRBV6-3	18	TRBJ1-2	TGTGCCAGCAGTTCCATCGAGGATATTGCTAGAGCTAACTATGGCTACACCTTC	CASSSIEDIARANYGYTF
.	.	TRBV6-5	11	TRBJ2-7	TGTGCCAGCAGCAACCTACGGGAGCAGTACTTC	CASSNLREQYF
TRBD2	.	TRBV7-9	16	TRBJ2-3	TGTGCCAGCAGCCGACAGCGGGGGGGAAACACAGATACGCAGTATTTT	CASSRQRGGNTDTQYF
TRBD2	.	TRBV27	17	TRBJ2-1	TGTGCCAGCAGTTCCCCGACTAGCGGGGTGCACTACAATGAGCAGTTCTTC	CASSSPTSGVHYNEQFF
.	few	TRBV4-2	12	TRBJ1-1	TGTGCCAGCAGCCCTACGAACACTGAAGCTTTCTTT	CASSPTNTEAFF
TRBD2	.	TRBV27	17	TRBJ2-1	TGTGCCAGCAGTTTCCCTAGCGGGAGATCTAAAGGCAATGAGCAGTTCTTC	CASSFPSGRSKGNEQFF
TRBD2	few	TRBV28	18	TRBJ2-1	TGTGCCAGCAGCCCGGGACTAGCGGTCGTTAGCTCCTACAATGAGCAGTTCTTC	CASSPGLAVVSSYNEQFF
.	.	TRBV3-1/TRBV3-2	13	TRBJ2-7	TGTGCCAGCAGCCAAGGACAGGGAGGCGTGGCGTACTTC	CASSQGQGGVAYF
TRBD1	.	TRBV9	13	TRBJ1-6	TGTGCCAGCAGCGTAGGACAGGGATCACCCCTCCACTTT	CASSVGQGSPLHF
.	.	TRBV3-1/TRBV3-2	14	TRBJ2-5	TGTGCCAGCAGCCAAGGGGCTATTGGAGAGACCCAGTACTTC	CASSQGAIGETQYF
.	.	TRBV15	14	TRBJ2-5	TGTGCCACCAGCAGAGTCTCACAGGGAGAGACCCAGTACTTC	CATSRVSQGETQYF
TRBD2	once	TRBV4-3	16	TRBJ2-1	TGCGCCAGCAGCCCCCAACTAGCGGGAGTGGGCAATGAGCAGTTCTTC	CASSPQLAGVGNEQFF
.	.	TRBV28	15	TRBJ2-2	TGTGCCAGCAGTTTTGCAGGGGTCCCGACCGGGGAGCTGTTTTTT	CASSFAGVPTGELFF
.	few	TRBV4-1	14	TRBJ2-5	TGCGCCAGCAGCCGGCAGTTAGCTGGGGAGACCCAGTACTTC	CASSRQLAGETQYF
.	.	TRBV6-5	13	TRBJ1-1	TGTGCCAGCAGTTACGACAGCCGCACTGAAGCTTTCTTT	CASSYDSRTEAFF
.	.	TRBV7-3	15	TRBJ1-2	TGTGCCAGCAGCCTATCAGGCAGGGCCCCCTATGGCTACACCTTC	CASSLSGRAPYGYTF
TRBD2	.	TRBV2	15	TRBJ2-5	TGTGCCAGCAGTGCGGCGCTAGCGGGGGAAGAGACCCAGTACTTC	CASSAALAGEETQYF
.	.	TRBV29-1	12	TRBJ1-2	TGCAGCGTTGAAGACAGGGGTAGAGGCTACACCTTC	CSVEDRGRGYTF
TRBD2	.	TRBV6-5	13	TRBJ2-7	TGTGCCAGCAGGGCGGGGGGGTCCTACGAGCAGTACTTC	CASRAGGSYEQYF
TRBD1	.	TRBV28	14	TRBJ1-5	TGTGCCAGCAGTCCCGGGACAGGCAATCAGCCCCAGCATTTT	CASSPGTGNQPQHF
TRBD1	.	TRBV7-2	14	TRBJ1-4	TGTGCCAGCAGCTCGAGACAGGGAGCAGGAAAACTGTTTTTT	CASSSRQGAGKLFF